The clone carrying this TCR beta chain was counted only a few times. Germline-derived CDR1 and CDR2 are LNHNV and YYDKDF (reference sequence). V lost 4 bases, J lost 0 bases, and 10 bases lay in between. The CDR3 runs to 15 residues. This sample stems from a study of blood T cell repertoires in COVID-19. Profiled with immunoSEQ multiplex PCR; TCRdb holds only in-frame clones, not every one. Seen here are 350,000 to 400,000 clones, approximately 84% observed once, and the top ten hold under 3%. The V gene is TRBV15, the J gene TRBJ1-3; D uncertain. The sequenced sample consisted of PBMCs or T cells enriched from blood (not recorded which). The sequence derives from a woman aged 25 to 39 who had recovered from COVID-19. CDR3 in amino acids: CATSKRRDSGNTIYF. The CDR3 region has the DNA TGTGCCACCAGCAAAAGACGGGACTCTGGAAACACCATATATTTT.